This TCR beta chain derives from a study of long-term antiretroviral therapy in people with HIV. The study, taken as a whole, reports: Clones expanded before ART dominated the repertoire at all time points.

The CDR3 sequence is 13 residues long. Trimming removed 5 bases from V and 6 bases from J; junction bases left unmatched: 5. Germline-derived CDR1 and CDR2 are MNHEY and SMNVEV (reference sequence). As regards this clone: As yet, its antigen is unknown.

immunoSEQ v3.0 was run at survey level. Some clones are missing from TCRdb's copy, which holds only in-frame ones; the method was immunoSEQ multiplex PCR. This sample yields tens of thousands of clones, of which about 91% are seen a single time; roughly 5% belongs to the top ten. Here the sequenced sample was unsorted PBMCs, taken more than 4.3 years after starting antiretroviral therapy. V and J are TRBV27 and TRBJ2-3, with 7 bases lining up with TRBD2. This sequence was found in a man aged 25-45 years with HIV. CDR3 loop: CASSPGLVDTQYF. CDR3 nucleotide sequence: TGTGCCAGCAGTCCTGGACTAGTTGATACGCAGTATTTT.